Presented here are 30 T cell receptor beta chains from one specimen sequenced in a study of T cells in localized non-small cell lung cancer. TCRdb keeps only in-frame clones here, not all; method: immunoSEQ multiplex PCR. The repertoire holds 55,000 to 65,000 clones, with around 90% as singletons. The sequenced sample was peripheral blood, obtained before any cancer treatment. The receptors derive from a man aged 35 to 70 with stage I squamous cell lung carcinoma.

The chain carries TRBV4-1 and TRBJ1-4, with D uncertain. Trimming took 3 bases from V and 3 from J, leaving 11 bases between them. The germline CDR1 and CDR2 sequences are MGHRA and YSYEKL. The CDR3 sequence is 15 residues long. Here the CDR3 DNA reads TGCGCCAGCAGCCAGAAAAGTACGGCTAATGAAAAACTGTTTTTT. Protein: CASSQKSTANEKLFF.

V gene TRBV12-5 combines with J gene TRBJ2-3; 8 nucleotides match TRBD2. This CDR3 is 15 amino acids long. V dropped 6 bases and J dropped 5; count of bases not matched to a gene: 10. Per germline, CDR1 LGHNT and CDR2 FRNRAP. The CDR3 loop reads CASGSGTRLKDTQYF. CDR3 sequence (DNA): TGTGCTAGTGGCTCCGGGACTAGACTAAAAGATACGCAGTATTTT.

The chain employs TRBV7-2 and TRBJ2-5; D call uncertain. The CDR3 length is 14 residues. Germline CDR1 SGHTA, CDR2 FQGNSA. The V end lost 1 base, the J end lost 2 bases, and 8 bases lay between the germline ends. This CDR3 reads CASSLVGRQETQYF. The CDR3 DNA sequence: TGTGCCAGCAGCTTAGTCGGACGGCAAGAGACCCAGTACTTC.

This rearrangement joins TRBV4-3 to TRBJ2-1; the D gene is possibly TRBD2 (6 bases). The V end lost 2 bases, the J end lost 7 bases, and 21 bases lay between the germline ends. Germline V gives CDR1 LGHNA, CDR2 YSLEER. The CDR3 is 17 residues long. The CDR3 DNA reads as TGCGCCAGCAGCCAAAGTACTGCCTGGGACTCCCTGAATGAGCAGTTCTTC. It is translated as CASSQSTAWDSLNEQFF.

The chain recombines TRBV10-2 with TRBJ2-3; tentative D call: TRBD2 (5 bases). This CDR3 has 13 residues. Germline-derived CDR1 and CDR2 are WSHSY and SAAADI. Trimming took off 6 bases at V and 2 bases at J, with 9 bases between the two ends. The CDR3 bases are TGCGCCAGCAGGGACTCACACACAGATACGCAGTATTTT. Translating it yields CASRDSHTDTQYF.

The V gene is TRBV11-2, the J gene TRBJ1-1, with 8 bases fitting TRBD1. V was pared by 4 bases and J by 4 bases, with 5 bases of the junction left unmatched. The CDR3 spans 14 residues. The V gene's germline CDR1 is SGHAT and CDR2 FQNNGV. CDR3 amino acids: CASSSRQGTTEAFF. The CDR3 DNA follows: TGTGCCAGCAGCTCACGACAGGGGACCACTGAAGCTTTCTTT.

CDR3 protein: CASRPGTNNEQFF. For the CDR3, the DNA is TGCGCCAGCAGACCCGGGACCAACAATGAGCAGTTCTTC. The chain uses TRBV5-1 and TRBJ2-1; D possibly matches TRBD1 or TRBD2 (5 bases each). Per the germline V gene, CDR1 is SGHRS and CDR2 is YFSETQ. This CDR3 region has 13 residues. V lost 5 bases and J 5 bases, leaving 11 bases between the germline ends.

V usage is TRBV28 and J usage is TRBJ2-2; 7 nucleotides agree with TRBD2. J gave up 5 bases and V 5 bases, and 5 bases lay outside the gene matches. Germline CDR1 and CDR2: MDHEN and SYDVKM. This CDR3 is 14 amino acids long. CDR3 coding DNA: TGTGCCAGCAGTAGAGGGAGGGGTACCGGGGAGCTGTTTTTT. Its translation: CASSRGRGTGELFF.

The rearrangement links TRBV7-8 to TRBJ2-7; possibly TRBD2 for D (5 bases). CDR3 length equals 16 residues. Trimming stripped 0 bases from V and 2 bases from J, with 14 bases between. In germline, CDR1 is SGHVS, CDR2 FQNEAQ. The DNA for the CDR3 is TGTGCCAGCAGCTTAGCCAGCGGTCTCGGGACCTACGAGCAGTACTTC. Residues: CASSLASGLGTYEQYF. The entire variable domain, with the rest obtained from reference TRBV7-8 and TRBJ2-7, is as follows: GAGVSQSPRYKVAKRGQDVALRCDPISGHVSLFWYQQALGQGPEFLTYFQNEAQLDKSGLPSDRFFAERPEGSVSTLKIQRTQQEDSAVYLCASSLASGLGTYEQYFGPGTRLTVT.

The CDR3 reads CASSGDVAGLETQYF. The CDR3 nucleotides read TGTGCCAGCAGTGGAGATGTAGCGGGGTTGGAGACCCAGTACTTC. The chain is built from TRBV2 and TRBJ2-5; 8 bases fit TRBD2. J was trimmed by 5 bases and V by 4 bases; bases with no gene match: 9. The germline V gene has CDR1 SNHLY and CDR2 FYNNEI. This CDR3 has 15 residues.

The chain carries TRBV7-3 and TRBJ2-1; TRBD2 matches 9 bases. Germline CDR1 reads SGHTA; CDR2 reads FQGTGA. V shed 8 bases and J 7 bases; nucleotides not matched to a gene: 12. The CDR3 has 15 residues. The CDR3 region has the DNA TGTGCCAGCTCCTTGACTAGCGGCCTGAGAAATGAGCAGTTCTTC. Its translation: CASSLTSGLRNEQFF.

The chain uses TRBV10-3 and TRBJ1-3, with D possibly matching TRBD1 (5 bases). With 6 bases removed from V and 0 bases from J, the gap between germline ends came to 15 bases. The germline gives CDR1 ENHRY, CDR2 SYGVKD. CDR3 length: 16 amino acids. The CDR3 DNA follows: TGTGCCATCAGGGAACCGGGACGCAGCTCTGGAAACACCATATATTTT. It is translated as CAIREPGRSSGNTIYF.

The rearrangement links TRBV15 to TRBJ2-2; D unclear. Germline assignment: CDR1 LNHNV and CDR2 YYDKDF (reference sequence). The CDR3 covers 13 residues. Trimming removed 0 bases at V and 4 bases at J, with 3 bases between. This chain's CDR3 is CATSRDPTGELFF. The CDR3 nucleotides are TGTGCCACCAGCAGAGACCCCACCGGGGAGCTGTTTTTT.

As DNA, the CDR3 is TGCAGCGTTACCGACAGCTACAATCAGCCCCAGCATTTT. Protein product: CSVTDSYNQPQHF. The V gene is TRBV29-1, the J gene TRBJ1-5; TRBD1 might be the D (5 bases). The CDR3 runs 13 residues. Germline V lookup: CDR1 SQVTM, CDR2 ANQGSEA. V was pared by 5 bases and J by 3 bases, with 11 bases between.

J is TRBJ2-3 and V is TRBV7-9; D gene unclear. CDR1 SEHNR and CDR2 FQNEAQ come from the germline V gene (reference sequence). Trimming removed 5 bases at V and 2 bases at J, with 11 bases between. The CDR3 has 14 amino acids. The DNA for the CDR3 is TGTGCCAGCAGCCCACAGATTTCCACAGATACGCAGTATTTT. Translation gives CASSPQISTDTQYF.

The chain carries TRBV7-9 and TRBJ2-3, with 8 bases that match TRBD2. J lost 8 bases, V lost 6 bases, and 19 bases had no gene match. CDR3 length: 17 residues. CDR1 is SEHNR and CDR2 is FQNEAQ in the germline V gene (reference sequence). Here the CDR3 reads CASRPRGAGEAPSTQYF. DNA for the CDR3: TGTGCCAGCAGACCAAGGGGAGCGGGAGAGGCCCCCTCTACGCAGTATTTT. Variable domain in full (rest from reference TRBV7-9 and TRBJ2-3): DTGVSQNPRHKITKRGQNVTFRCDPISEHNRLYWYRQTLGQGPEFLTYFQNEAQLEKSRLLSDRFSAERPKGSFSTLEIQRTEQGDSAMYLCASRPRGAGEAPSTQYFGPGTRLTVL.

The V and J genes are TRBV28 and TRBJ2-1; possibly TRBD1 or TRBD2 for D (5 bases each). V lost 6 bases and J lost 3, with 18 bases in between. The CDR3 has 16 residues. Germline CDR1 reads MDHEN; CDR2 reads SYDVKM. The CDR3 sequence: CASSRLRGTGYNEQFF. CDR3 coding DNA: TGTGCCAGCAGCCGCCTACGAGGGACGGGCTACAATGAGCAGTTCTTC.

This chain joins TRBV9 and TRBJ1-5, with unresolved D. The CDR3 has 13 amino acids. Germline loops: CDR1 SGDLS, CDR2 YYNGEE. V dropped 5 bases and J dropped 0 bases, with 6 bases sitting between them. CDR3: CASSGDSNQPQHF. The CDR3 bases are TGTGCCAGCAGTGGGGATAGCAATCAGCCCCAGCATTTT.

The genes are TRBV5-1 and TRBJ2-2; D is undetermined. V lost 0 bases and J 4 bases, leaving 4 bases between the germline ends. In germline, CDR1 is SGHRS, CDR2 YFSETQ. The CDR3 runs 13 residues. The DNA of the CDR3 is TGCGCCAGCAGCTTGGAACCCACCGGGGAGCTGTTTTTT. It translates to CASSLEPTGELFF.

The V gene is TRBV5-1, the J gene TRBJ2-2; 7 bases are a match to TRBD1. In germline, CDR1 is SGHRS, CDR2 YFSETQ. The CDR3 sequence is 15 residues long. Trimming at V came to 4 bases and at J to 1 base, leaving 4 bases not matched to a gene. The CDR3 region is CASSPGTENTGELFF. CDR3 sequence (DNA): TGCGCCAGCAGCCCCGGGACAGAGAACACCGGGGAGCTGTTTTTT.

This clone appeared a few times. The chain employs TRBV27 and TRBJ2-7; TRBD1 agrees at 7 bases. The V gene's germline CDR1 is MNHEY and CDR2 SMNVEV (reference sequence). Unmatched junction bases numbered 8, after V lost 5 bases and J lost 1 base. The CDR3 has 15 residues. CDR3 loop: CASSRYRGPSYEQYF. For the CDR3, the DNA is TGTGCCAGCAGTAGATACAGGGGTCCTTCCTACGAGCAGTACTTC.

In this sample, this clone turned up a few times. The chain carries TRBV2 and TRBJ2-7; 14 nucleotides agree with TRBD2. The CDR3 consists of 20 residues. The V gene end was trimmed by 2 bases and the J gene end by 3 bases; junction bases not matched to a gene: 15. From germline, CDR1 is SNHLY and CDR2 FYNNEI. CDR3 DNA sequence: TGTGCCAGCAGTGAATCCGGGGGGACTAGCGGGAGAAGAAAAGGCTACGAGCAGTACTTC. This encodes CASSESGGTSGRRKGYEQYF.

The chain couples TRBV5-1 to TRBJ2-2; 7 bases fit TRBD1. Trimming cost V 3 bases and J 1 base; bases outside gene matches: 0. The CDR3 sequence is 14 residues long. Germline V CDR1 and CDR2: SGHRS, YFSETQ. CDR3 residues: CASSWTGNTGELFF. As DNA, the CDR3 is TGCGCCAGCAGCTGGACAGGGAACACCGGGGAGCTGTTTTTT.

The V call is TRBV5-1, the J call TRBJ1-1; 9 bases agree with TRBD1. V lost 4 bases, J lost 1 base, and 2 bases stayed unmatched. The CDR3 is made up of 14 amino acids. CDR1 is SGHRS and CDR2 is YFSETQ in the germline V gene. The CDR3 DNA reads TGCGCCAGCAGCCCGGACAGGGGGAACACTGAAGCTTTCTTT. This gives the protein CASSPDRGNTEAFF.

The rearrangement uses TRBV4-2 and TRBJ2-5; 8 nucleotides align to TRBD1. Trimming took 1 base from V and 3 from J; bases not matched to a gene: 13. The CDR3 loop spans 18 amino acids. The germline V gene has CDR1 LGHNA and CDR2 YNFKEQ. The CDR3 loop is CASSQVVRTGKIEETQYF. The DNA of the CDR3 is TGTGCCAGCAGCCAAGTGGTCCGGACAGGGAAGATTGAAGAGACCCAGTACTTC.

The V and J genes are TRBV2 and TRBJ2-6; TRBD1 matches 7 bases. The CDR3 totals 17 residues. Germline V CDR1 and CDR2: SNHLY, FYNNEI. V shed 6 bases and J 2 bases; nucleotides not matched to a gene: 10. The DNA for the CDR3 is TGTGCCAGCAGGCAAGGACAGGAGTTAACTGGGGCCAACGTCCTGACTTTC. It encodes CASRQGQELTGANVLTF.

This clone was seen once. CDR3 in DNA: TGTGCCAGCAGCCCAAGGTGGGGGCTAGGAGAGACCCAGTACTTC. This codes for CASSPRWGLGETQYF. The chain joins TRBV5-8 to TRBJ2-5; a possible D gene is TRBD1 (6 bases). The CDR3 contains 15 residues. With 4 bases removed from V and 4 bases from J, the gap between germline ends came to 17 bases. Germline lookup yields CDR1 SGHTS and CDR2 YDEGEE.

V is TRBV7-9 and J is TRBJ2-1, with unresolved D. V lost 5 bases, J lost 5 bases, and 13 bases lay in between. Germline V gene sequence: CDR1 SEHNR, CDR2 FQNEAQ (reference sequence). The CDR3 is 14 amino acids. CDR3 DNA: TGTGCCAGCAGCCCTCACGGCTCAGACAATGAGCAGTTCTTC. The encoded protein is CASSPHGSDNEQFF.

CDR3 residues: CASSAWTGGRETQYF. In nucleotides, the CDR3 is TGTGCCAGCAGTGCCTGGACAGGGGGTAGAGAGACCCAGTACTTC. The V gene is TRBV27, the J gene TRBJ2-5; TRBD1 aligns across 10 bases. V shed 5 bases and J 4 bases; nucleotides not matched to a gene: 7. CDR3 length: 15 amino acids. Germline V CDR1 and CDR2: MNHEY, SMNVEV (reference sequence).

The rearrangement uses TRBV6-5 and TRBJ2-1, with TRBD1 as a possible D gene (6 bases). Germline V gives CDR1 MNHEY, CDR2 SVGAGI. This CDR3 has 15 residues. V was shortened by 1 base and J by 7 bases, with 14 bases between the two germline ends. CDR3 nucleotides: TGTGCCAGCAGTTACTTGGGACAACCCTTAAATGAGCAGTTCTTC. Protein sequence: CASSYLGQPLNEQFF.